This entry lists 21 T cell receptor beta chains sequenced from one sample in a study of beta chain features in type 1 diabetes. Study-wide results and caveats: Researchers report that Type 1 diabetes patients had moderately but significantly shorter TCRB CDR3s across all four CD4+ subsets.

Since all of the isolated RNA was reverse transcribed, expressed TCRB transcripts were what got sequenced. Profiling relied on immunoSEQ multiplex PCR, and the TCRdb table lists in-frame clones only, not all of them. This sample has about 180,000 clones, with 7.8% found just once. For these receptors, no antigen is known. Material: central memory CD4+ T cells from blood. These receptors all come from a woman between 35 and 50 years old with type 1 diabetes.

This clone was seen only a few times. This chain links TRBV9 with TRBJ2-7; D might be TRBD1 (5 bases). V lost 0 bases, J lost 6 bases, and 13 bases lay in between. There are 14 residues in the CDR3. CDR1 and CDR2 (germline): SGDLS, YYNGEE. The CDR3 here is CASSVAPQGPEQYF. Written as DNA, the CDR3 is TGTGCCAGCAGCGTAGCCCCCCAGGGCCCCGAGCAGTACTTC.

The chain is built from TRBV7-9 and TRBJ2-5; weak D call: TRBD2 (5 bases). The CDR3 consists of 15 residues. V lost 5 bases and J lost 5, with 18 bases in between. The germline V gene has CDR1 SEHNR and CDR2 FQNEAQ (reference sequence). The CDR3 sequence is CASSPWTLAGETQYF. CDR3 in DNA: TGTGCCAGCAGCCCTTGGACCCTCGCGGGCGAGACCCAGTACTTC.

This chain connects TRBV4-3 to TRBJ2-7; D gene uncertain. The germline CDR1 and CDR2 sequences are LGHNA and YSLEER. Trimming cost V 1 base and J 2 bases, with 12 bases left between them. The CDR3 consists of 15 residues. The CDR3 region is CASSQVFGTAYEQYF. The CDR3 nucleotides read TGCGCCAGCAGCCAAGTTTTTGGCACCGCCTACGAGCAGTACTTC.

The chain links TRBV4-1 to TRBJ2-5; TRBD1 matches 11 bases. Germline CDR1 reads MGHRA; CDR2 reads YSYEKL. Losses at the gene ends were 1 base for V and 11 bases for J; bases not matched to a gene: 21. The CDR3 is 19 amino acids. Here the CDR3 reads CASSQATNPGQGARFMQYF. CDR3 nucleotides: TGCGCCAGCAGCCAAGCCACAAACCCCGGACAGGGGGCGCGATTTATGCAGTACTTC.

The chain couples TRBV5-1 to TRBJ1-2, with D possibly being TRBD1 (5 bases). This CDR3 contains 15 residues. CDR1 SGHRS and CDR2 YFSETQ come from the germline V gene. Deletions cut 1 base from V and 3 bases from J, with 13 bases between. CDR3 coding DNA: TGCGCCAGCAGCTTGATCCCCGACAGCTACTATGGCTACACCTTC. Residues: CASSLIPDSYYGYTF.

This chain joins TRBV30 and TRBJ1-4; weak D call: TRBD1 (6 bases). Trimming shortened V by 7 bases and J by 12 bases, and 15 bases separated the two germline ends. The germline V gene has CDR1 GTSNPN and CDR2 SVGIG (reference sequence). The CDR3 contains 11 residues. CDR3 sequence (DNA): TGTGCCTTGGGGTCTCGACAGGAACTGTTTTTT. Translated, it gives CALGSRQELFF.

The rearrangement joins TRBV7-2 to TRBJ1-1, with no clear D. This CDR3 spans 15 amino acids. V shed 5 bases and J shed 1 base, with 14 bases lying between them. CDR1 and CDR2 (germline): SGHTA, FQGNSA. CDR3 amino acids: CASSAGLGANTEAFF. DNA for the CDR3: TGTGCCAGCAGCGCCGGACTCGGAGCGAACACTGAAGCTTTCTTT.

The chain combines TRBV9 with TRBJ2-2; 8 bases align to TRBD1. The CDR3 has 16 residues. The ends lost 3 bases at V and 6 bases at J; junction bases unmatched: 10. Germline CDR1 SGDLS, CDR2 YYNGEE. CDR3 sequence reads: CASSAQDRVRAGELFF. CDR3 coding DNA: TGTGCCAGCAGCGCACAGGACAGGGTGAGGGCCGGGGAGCTGTTTTTT.

This clone was seen a handful of times. The chain recombines TRBV28 with TRBJ1-6; a possible D gene is TRBD1 (6 bases). V dropped 4 bases and J dropped 10 bases, with 17 bases sitting between them. Per the germline V gene, CDR1 is MDHEN and CDR2 is SYDVKM. The CDR3 has 15 residues. CDR3 coding DNA: TGTGCCAGCAGTTCATCCGGGGGGCCGGGGTCACCCCTCCACTTT. Its translation: CASSSSGGPGSPLHF.

This chain uses TRBV27 with TRBJ2-3; 8 bases agree with TRBD2. Germline V gives CDR1 MNHEY, CDR2 SMNVEV (reference sequence). The CDR3 is 15 amino acids. J gave up 6 bases and V 6 bases, and 11 bases lay outside the gene matches. CDR3 protein: CASRLMRGARDTQYF. The CDR3 DNA reads TGTGCCAGCAGGTTAATGCGGGGGGCGCGGGATACGCAGTATTTT.

This clone was seen only a few times. This chain links TRBV19 with TRBJ2-2; D not certain. In germline, CDR1 is LNHDA, CDR2 SQIVND (reference sequence). V was cut by 3 bases and J by 4 bases, with 12 bases left in between. The CDR3 sequence is 15 residues long. CDR3: CASSILRKLTGELFF. CDR3 DNA sequence: TGTGCCAGTAGTATCCTCAGGAAGCTCACCGGGGAGCTGTTTTTT.

This clone was counted a few times. The rearrangement joins TRBV28 to TRBJ2-1, with a tentative D call TRBD1 (6 bases). CDR1 is MDHEN and CDR2 is SYDVKM in the germline V gene. This CDR3 is built from 14 residues. V lost 3 bases to trimming and J lost 9 bases, with 15 bases between them. CDR3 sequence reads: CASSLAGERGEQFF. As DNA, the CDR3 is TGTGCCAGCAGTTTGGCAGGGGAGAGGGGTGAGCAGTTCTTC.

This clone was counted only a few times. The gene calls are TRBV5-6 and TRBJ2-7; D is possibly TRBD1 (5 bases). Germline values: CDR1 SGHDT, CDR2 YYEEEE. Trimming removed 0 bases at V and 6 bases at J, with 10 bases between. The CDR3 sequence is 13 residues long. The CDR3 loop reads CASSLGGRGEQYF. CDR3 bases: TGTGCCAGCAGCTTGGGGGGCAGAGGCGAGCAGTACTTC.

This clone was counted a few times. The genes are TRBV23-1 and TRBJ1-2, with D perhaps matching TRBD1 (5 bases). TRBV23-1 is marked as an open reading frame, function uncertain. Trimming pared 0 bases from V and 0 bases from J, leaving 11 bases between. This CDR3 contains 16 residues. CDR3 in DNA: TGCGCCAGCAGTCAATCTCGACAGAGAGCTAACTATGGCTACACCTTC. It specifies CASSQSRQRANYGYTF.

The CDR3 DNA sequence: TGTGCCTGGAGTGCCCTTAACACCGGGGAGCTGTTTTTT. This codes for CAWSALNTGELFF. The chain combines TRBV30 with TRBJ2-2; D not resolved. Germline-derived CDR1 and CDR2 are GTSNPN and SVGIG (reference sequence). The CDR3 loop spans 13 amino acids. The ends were cut back, 1 base at V and 2 bases at J, with 5 bases in the middle.

This sequence joins TRBV30 and TRBJ2-7, with TRBD2 identical over 8 bases. The CDR3 covers 16 residues. With 6 bases clipped from V and 4 bases from J, the junction kept 17 bases outside the gene matches. Germline CDR1 and CDR2: GTSNPN and SVGIG (reference sequence). This CDR3 reads CACKKGPGGSKYEQYF. CDR3 DNA: TGTGCCTGCAAAAAAGGGCCGGGGGGGTCGAAATACGAGCAGTACTTC. The whole variable domain, filled in from reference TRBV30 and TRBJ2-7, reads SQTIHQWPATLVQPVGSPLSLECTVEGTSNPNLYWYRQAAGRGLQLLFYSVGIGQISSEVPQNLSASRPQDRQFILSSKKLLLSDSGFYLCACKKGPGGSKYEQYFGPGTRLTVT.

CDR3 sequence (DNA): TGTGCCAGCAGCAGGGACAGGGGCAATGAGCAGTTCTTC. Protein sequence: CASSRDRGNEQFF. This sequence joins TRBV7-3 and TRBJ2-1; TRBD1 matches at 10 bases. CDR3 length: 13 residues. From germline, CDR1 is SGHTA and CDR2 FQGTGA. V trimming: 5 bases; J trimming: 6 bases; junction bases outside the gene matches: 1.

This clone has more than one count but fewer than ten. In DNA form, the CDR3 reads TGTGCCAGCAGTGAGGCAAACTATGGCTACACCTTC. It translates to CASSEANYGYTF. This rearrangement joins TRBV2 to TRBJ1-2; D uncertain. V lost 3 bases, J lost 2 bases, and 4 bases lay in between. The CDR3 spans 12 residues. In germline, CDR1 is SNHLY, CDR2 FYNNEI.

V and J are TRBV5-1 and TRBJ1-1, with 7 positions matching TRBD1. The germline V gene encodes CDR1 SGHRS and CDR2 YFSETQ. CDR3 length: 14 residues. Germline trimming cut 3 bases from V and 4 bases from J; bases unmatched to any gene: 6. CDR3 sequence (DNA): TGCGCCAGCAGCTCGACAGGGATGGCCACTGAAGCTTTCTTT. Translated: CASSSTGMATEAFF.

This clone has more than one count but fewer than ten. The chain carries TRBV10-3 and TRBJ1-6; D perhaps matches TRBD1 (5 bases). Per the germline V gene, CDR1 is ENHRY and CDR2 is SYGVKD. The CDR3 contains 16 residues. V was shortened by 7 bases and J by 5 bases, with 18 bases between the two germline ends. CDR3 sequence reads: CAIKDRAGQDNSPLHF. The DNA for the CDR3 is TGTGCCATCAAGGACCGGGCAGGGCAGGATAATTCACCCCTCCACTTT.

This CDR3 reads CATGQGLRGEETQYF. DNA of the CDR3: TGTGCCACCGGACAGGGTTTAAGGGGAGAGGAGACCCAGTACTTC. V usage is TRBV10-3 and J usage is TRBJ2-5; TRBD1 matches at 8 bases. Trimming cost V 10 bases and J 5 bases; bases outside gene matches: 15. Looked up from germline, CDR1 is ENHRY and CDR2 is SYGVKD. This CDR3 contains 15 residues.